The rows below give T cell receptor beta chains drawn from one sample of a study of identical twins. Each CDR3 protein gets one entry after TCRdb re-called the 5' RACE reads with MiXCR. The data contain 700,000 to 950,000 distinct CDR3 sequences, 12% of them singletons. These same data were also listed under a study on yellow fever vaccine responses in identical twins.

Sequenced: PBMCs. The receptors originated from a woman aged 18-29 years in good health. CDR3s leave out the opening cysteine and the closing phenylalanine or tryptophan. Clone size, where shown, is once, few, many, or a class for clones that have expanded.

V,J,size,CDR3
TRBV5-6,TRBJ2-1,NA,ASSHLLAGLYNEQF
TRBV5-1,TRBJ2-5,few,ASSPDPKETQY
TRBV7-6,TRBJ2-2,NA,ASSPWRAGELF
TRBV6-5,TRBJ1-2,NA,ASSYNSPGAEINYGYT
TRBV7-9,TRBJ1-5,NA,ASSLGSGGGVNQPQH
TRBV12-3/TRBV12-4,TRBJ1-4,many,ASSSRQTNEKLF
TRBV5-1,TRBJ2-7,many,ASSLIREQAGFYEQY
TRBV19,TRBJ2-5,few,ASSIGGGQETQY
TRBV20-1,TRBJ2-3,few,SATRTSGSLTDTQY
TRBV4-1,TRBJ2-2,NA,ASSQPDRGTGELF
TRBV5-6,TRBJ2-5,NA,ASSPADRVGTQY
TRBV12-3/TRBV12-4,TRBJ1-5,NA,ASSRLSGTNQPQH
TRBV4-1,TRBJ2-1,few,ASSHGKGGLRYNEQF
TRBV5-1,TRBJ1-2,NA,ASSLETGYGYT
TRBV4-2,TRBJ1-3,NA,ASSQQTISGNTIY
TRBV12-5,TRBJ2-1,few,ASGLTGTNSYNEQF
TRBV24-1,TRBJ2-7,few,ATGQGATHEQY
TRBV20-1,TRBJ2-2,NA,SARAGTPANTGELF
TRBV9,TRBJ2-7,many,ASSETLAGVYEQY
TRBV7-7,TRBJ2-1,NA,ASSPDQGPYNEQF
TRBV6-1,TRBJ2-2,NA,ASSDPVQGAKNGELF
TRBV10-1,TRBJ2-3,few,ASSEAPGDTQY
TRBV12-3/TRBV12-4,TRBJ2-2,few,ASSLSMAGANGELF
TRBV20-1,TRBJ2-5,NA,SARVRGQGKQETQY
TRBV10-3,TRBJ1-6,NA,AISIGVDNSPLH
TRBV28,TRBJ1-4,many,ASSLGTELF
TRBV24-1,TRBJ2-1,NA,ATSDSTVPGQGHYEQF
TRBV7-2,TRBJ2-3,few,ASSSAPGGAGDTQY
TRBV7-9,TRBJ1-5,many,ASSGGPFQPQH
TRBV24-1,TRBJ2-2,NA,ATSDSGWDTGELF
TRBV2,TRBJ2-3,NA,ASSEVPAGLSDTQY
TRBV29-1,TRBJ2-2,NA,SVGESYTGELF
TRBV29-1,TRBJ2-1,NA,SVEITSGRRNEQF
TRBV5-1,TRBJ2-1,NA,ATRTTSGNEQF
TRBV10-2,TRBJ1-5,NA,ASSGTGVQPQH
TRBV7-3,TRBJ2-1,NA,ASSPRGALSSYNEQF
TRBV5-1,TRBJ2-3,NA,ASSLGHRGLSTDTQY
TRBV6-1,TRBJ2-5,few,ASSEVTSRDQYQETQY
TRBV29-1,TRBJ2-1,NA,SVNTNEQF
TRBV6-1,TRBJ2-6,many,ASSSGPANVLT
TRBV7-9,TRBJ1-2,few,ASSSYT
TRBV5-5,TRBJ2-1,NA,ASSLVGSGVSYNEQF
TRBV4-1,TRBJ1-4,many,ASSQEQQVGEKLF
TRBV6-1,TRBJ2-2,NA,ASSTRDAGELF
TRBV24-1,TRBJ1-5,many,ATSARYSNQPQH
TRBV7-3,TRBJ2-1,few,ASSSGAGYYNEQF
TRBV20-1,TRBJ1-5,NA,SATTGGSNQPQH
TRBV4-1,TRBJ1-1,few,ASSQEWGTEAF
TRBV7-2,TRBJ2-7,few,ASSLSSVTYNLREQY
TRBV12-3/TRBV12-4,TRBJ1-5,many,ASSLRTVGNQPQH
TRBV5-1,TRBJ2-5,few,ASSLTGTSFLGGQY
TRBV15,TRBJ2-5,few,ATSSVGGETQY
TRBV3-1,TRBJ2-1,NA,ASSQDPYSGGYNEQF
TRBV5-8,TRBJ2-3,few,ASRATGGITDTQY
TRBV28,TRBJ1-2,many,ASSLLVGQNYGYT
TRBV19,TRBJ2-2,NA,ASRLAGITGELF
TRBV20-1,TRBJ2-1,NA,RALSDDEQF